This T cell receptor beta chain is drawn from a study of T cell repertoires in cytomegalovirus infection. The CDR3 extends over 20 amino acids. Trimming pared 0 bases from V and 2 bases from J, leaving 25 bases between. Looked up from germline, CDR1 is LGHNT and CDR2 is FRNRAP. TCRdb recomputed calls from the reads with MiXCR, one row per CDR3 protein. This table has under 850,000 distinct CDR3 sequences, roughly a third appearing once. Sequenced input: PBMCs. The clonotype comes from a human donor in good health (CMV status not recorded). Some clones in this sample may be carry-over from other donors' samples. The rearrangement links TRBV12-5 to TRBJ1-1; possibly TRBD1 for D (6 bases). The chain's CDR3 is CASGLVGWDPKGGANTEAFF. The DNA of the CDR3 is TGTGCTAGTGGTTTGGTAGGGTGGGACCCCAAAGGGGGGGCCAACACTGAAGCTTTCTTT.